A selection of T cell receptor beta chains follows, all from one sample in a study of T cells after yellow fever vaccination. One entry per CDR3 protein results from TCRdb running MiXCR on the 5' RACE reads. Of roughly 400,000 distinct CDR3 sequences in the sample, around 19% are singletons; the top ten hold roughly 19%. Sequencing used PBMCs, obtained before the yellow fever booster vaccination. The receptors originated from a man aged 18 to 30 who received the YFV17D yellow fever vaccine. Both conserved end residues are part of each CDR3. The D gene is left open where the match is weak. Expanded clones get a size class; other rows say once, few or many, or leave the size out.

D	J	V	size	DNA	CDR3
-	TRBJ2-3	TRBV15	few	TGTGCCACCAGCATCAGGGGGGTGGGCACAGATACGCAGTATTTT	CATSIRGVGTDTQYF
-	TRBJ2-5	TRBV18	-	TGTGCCAGCTCACCACCGAACTCCGGCCAGGAGACCCAGTACTTC	CASSPPNSGQETQYF
-	TRBJ2-3	TRBV11-3	-	TGTGCCAGCAGCTTAGAAAGTGTTGGGACTCCCTATGCCACAGATACGCAGTATTTT	CASSLESVGTPYATDTQYF
TRBD1	TRBJ1-1	TRBV7-9	few	TGTGCCAGCAGCTTAGGGTTGGGGACAGCCATGAACACTGAAGCTTTCTTT	CASSLGLGTAMNTEAFF
-	TRBJ2-7	TRBV7-2	many	TGTGCCAGCAGCTTTCGTAGGGGCTACGAGCAGTACTTC	CASSFRRGYEQYF
TRBD2	TRBJ2-1	TRBV9	few	TGTGCCAGCAGCGTAGAGGCGGGACTAGCTCGAGATGAGCAGTTCTTC	CASSVEAGLARDEQFF
-	TRBJ1-2	TRBV6-1	few	TGTGCCAGCAGTGAAGTCCCGGACTATGGCTACACCTTC	CASSEVPDYGYTF
TRBD1	TRBJ1-1	TRBV5-1	many	TGCGCCAGCAGCCTGACTCGACAGGGCCTCGGAGCTTTCTTT	CASSLTRQGLGAFF
-	TRBJ2-2	TRBV12-5	-	TGTGCTAGTGGTTTCTCACTATCCGGCGGGGAGCTGTTTTTT	CASGFSLSGGELFF
-	TRBJ2-1	TRBV24-1	-	TGTGCCACCAGTGATTTCCGGGAAAGCTCCTACAATGAGCAGTTCTTC	CATSDFRESSYNEQFF
-	TRBJ2-3	TRBV27	few	TGTGCCAGCTCTCGCGGGACACTTAGCACAGATACGCAGTATTTT	CASSRGTLSTDTQYF
-	TRBJ2-5	TRBV20-1	few	TGCAGTGCCCAGAGAGAGACCCAGTACTTC	CSAQRETQYF
-	TRBJ2-4	TRBV5-5	few	TGTGCCAGCAGCTTACTCCTAGCCAAAAACATTCAGTACTTC	CASSLLLAKNIQYF
-	TRBJ1-1	TRBV20-1	-	TGCAGTGCTAGACCTAAGGACAGACAAGAAGCTTTCTTT	CSARPKDRQEAFF
-	TRBJ2-5	TRBV29-1	-	TGCAGCGTTGAAGAAGAGGCAGGGGAGACCCAGTACTTC	CSVEEEAGETQYF
-	TRBJ1-2	TRBV19	few	TGTGCAACAACGGACAGCTATGGCTACACCTTC	CATTDSYGYTF
-	TRBJ2-1	TRBV6-2/TRBV6-3	few	TGTGCCAGCAGTACAGTAGGTCCCCCGTTCTTC	CASSTVGPPFF
-	TRBJ1-1	TRBV28	few	TGTGCCAGCAGTTTGGTGACAGCTTTTGAAGCTTTCTTT	CASSLVTAFEAFF
TRBD2	TRBJ2-1	TRBV20-1	-	TGCAGTGCTGAGGGCCTAGCGGGGGCCAATGAGCAGTTCTTC	CSAEGLAGANEQFF
-	TRBJ2-5	TRBV2	many	TGTGCCAGCAGGGACAGAGGAGAGACCCAGTACTTC	CASRDRGETQYF
-	TRBJ1-2	TRBV9	-	TGTGCCAGCAGCCCCCGGGGATCGGGTGGCTACACCTTC	CASSPRGSGGYTF
TRBD2	TRBJ2-7	TRBV11-2	-	TGTGCCAGCAGCCCCGGACTAGCGGGAGGTATCGTGCGGTACTTC	CASSPGLAGGIVRYF
TRBD1	TRBJ2-3	TRBV6-5	-	TGTGCCAGCACCCCCGACATGCTTGGACAGGCAGATACGCAGTATTTT	CASTPDMLGQADTQYF
TRBD1	TRBJ1-1	TRBV7-8	-	TGTGCCAGCAGCTTAGTAGGACAGGGGGCTGAAGCTTTCTTT	CASSLVGQGAEAFF
-	TRBJ1-2	TRBV5-4	-	TGTGCCAGCAGCTTGTTACCTTTTCTAACTAACTATGGCTACACCTTC	CASSLLPFLTNYGYTF
-	TRBJ1-1	TRBV4-1	-	TGCGCCAGCAGCCAACCTGGGGACGGGAGCACTGAAGCTTTCTTT	CASSQPGDGSTEAFF
-	TRBJ1-1	TRBV10-3	many	TGTGCCATCAGTGAGGGGGCCGGGCAGACTGAAGCTTTCTTT	CAISEGAGQTEAFF
-	TRBJ2-3	TRBV4-3	-	TGCGCCAGCAGCCAAGTTGCCCAGGGAGGTGGGACAGATACGCAGTATTTT	CASSQVAQGGGTDTQYF
TRBD1	TRBJ1-5	TRBV7-8	-	TGTGCCAGCAGCTGGGGTATACAGGGGGCTCAGCCCCAGCATTTT	CASSWGIQGAQPQHF
-	TRBJ1-2	TRBV20-1	-	TGCAGTGCTAGAGATTATACCCGCGTCCATGGCTACACCTTC	CSARDYTRVHGYTF
-	TRBJ1-3	TRBV27	-	TGTGCCAGCAGTTTCCGGAACTCTGGAAACACCATATATTTT	CASSFRNSGNTIYF
-	TRBJ2-5	TRBV29-1	many	TGCAGCGTTGAAGTTATGGGGCAGAAGACCCAGTACTTC	CSVEVMGQKTQYF
-	TRBJ2-3	TRBV2	few	TGTGCCAGCAGTTCAGACAGGTCCCCCACAGATACGCAGTATTTT	CASSSDRSPTDTQYF
-	TRBJ2-2	TRBV4-3	many	TGCGCCAGCAGCCAAGTAGGGGGGGGGCCCGGGGAGCTGTTTTTT	CASSQVGGGPGELFF
-	TRBJ1-3	TRBV6-2/TRBV6-3	-	TGTGCCAGCAGTTACCCCGGATTCACCATATATTTT	CASSYPGFTIYF
TRBD2	TRBJ2-5	TRBV5-6	many	TGTGCCAGCAGCCGAAATTTGGCAGCGGGGCTTCGAGAGACCCAGTACTTC	CASSRNLAAGLRETQYF
TRBD2	TRBJ2-2	TRBV5-5	-	TGTGCCAGCAGCAACCTGGCGGGGGGTACCGGGGAGCTGTTTTTT	CASSNLAGGTGELFF
-	TRBJ1-1	TRBV1	once	TGCACCAGCAGACAGGGGCCGAAGACTGAAGCTTTCTTT	CTSRQGPKTEAFF
-	TRBJ1-1	TRBV12-3/TRBV12-4	-	TGTGCCAGCAGCACGACAGGCCCGAACACTGAAGCTTTCTTT	CASSTTGPNTEAFF
TRBD1	TRBJ1-1	TRBV18	few	TGTGCCAGCTCATCTACCGGGACAGGGGTCTGGGACACTGAAGCTTTCTTT	CASSSTGTGVWDTEAFF
-	TRBJ2-3	TRBV7-2	-	TGTGCCAGCAGCTCAGTTACGGGGGCCGCTTTGGGAACGCAGTATTTT	CASSSVTGAALGTQYF
-	TRBJ2-7	TRBV5-1	few	TGCGCCAGCAGCTTGGGGGGGCCAAACGAGCAGTACTTC	CASSLGGPNEQYF
-	TRBJ2-1	TRBV10-3	many	TGTGCCATCAGTGAGTTCGGTAATGAGCAGTTCTTC	CAISEFGNEQFF
-	TRBJ1-6	TRBV5-5	few	TGTGCCAGCAGCAGGGAGGGGATAGGGTCCTATAATTCACCCCTCCACTTT	CASSREGIGSYNSPLHF
-	TRBJ1-1	TRBV20-1	-	TGCAGTGCTCTCCCTGGCGGGTACCCTGAAGCTTTCTTT	CSALPGGYPEAFF
-	TRBJ1-1	TRBV6-2/TRBV6-3	-	TGTGCCAGCAGTTATTTCTGGACTGAAGCTTTCTTT	CASSYFWTEAFF
-	TRBJ2-2	TRBV5-6	-	TGTGCCAGCAGCTTGGTTGCCGGGGAGCTGTTTTTT	CASSLVAGELFF
-	TRBJ2-5	TRBV18	few	TGTGCCAGCTCACCCTCCGCAGAGACCCAGTACTTC	CASSPSAETQYF
-	TRBJ1-5	TRBV5-5	-	TGTGCCAGCAGCTTGGCCCCGCACAATCAGCCCCAGCATTTT	CASSLAPHNQPQHF
-	TRBJ2-3	TRBV20-1	-	TGCAGTGCTAGCGGTGGCTTCACAGATACGCAGTATTTT	CSASGGFTDTQYF
-	TRBJ2-1	TRBV6-5	-	TGTGCCACTGCCCCAGGGGACGGCAGGAATGAGCAGTTCTTC	CATAPGDGRNEQFF
-	TRBJ1-1	TRBV6-5	-	TGTGCCAGCAGTTACTCCTACGCCGGGAGGAACACTGAAGCTTTCTTT	CASSYSYAGRNTEAFF